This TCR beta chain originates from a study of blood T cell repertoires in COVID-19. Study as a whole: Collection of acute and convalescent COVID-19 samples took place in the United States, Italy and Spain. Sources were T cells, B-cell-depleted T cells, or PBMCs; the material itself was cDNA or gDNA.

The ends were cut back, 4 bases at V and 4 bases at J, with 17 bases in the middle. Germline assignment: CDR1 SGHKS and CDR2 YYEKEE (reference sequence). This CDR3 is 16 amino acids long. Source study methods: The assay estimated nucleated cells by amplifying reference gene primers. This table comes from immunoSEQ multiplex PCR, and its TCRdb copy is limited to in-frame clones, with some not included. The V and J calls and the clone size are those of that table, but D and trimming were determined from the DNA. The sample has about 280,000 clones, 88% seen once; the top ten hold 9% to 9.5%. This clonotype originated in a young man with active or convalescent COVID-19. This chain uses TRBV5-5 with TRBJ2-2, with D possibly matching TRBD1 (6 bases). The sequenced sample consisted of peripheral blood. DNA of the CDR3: TGTGCCAGCAGCACGACAACGGGACACCTCACCGGGGAGCTGTTTTTT. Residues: CASSTTTGHLTGELFF.